This T cell receptor beta chain stems from a study of OX40 agonist ivuxolimab in advanced cancers. Overall study context: People in dose escalation had one of these cancers: hepatocellular carcinoma, melanoma, renal cell or head and neck cancer.

Study-wide results and limits: Clonal expansion in partial responders at 0.1-3.0 mg/kg ranked among the lowest. Which antigen the expanded peripheral T cells recognized is unknown. Some nonresponders additionally presented with little normalized T-cell clonal expansion.

Produced via immunoSEQ multiplex PCR; TCRdb's table is partial and in-frame only. The table has 96,000 or so clones, more than 80% seen once. As regards this clone: What it binds is unknown.

The sequence derives from an adult with an advanced solid tumor such as melanoma, head and neck, liver or kidney cancer. The sample was CD4+ or CD8+ T cells sorted from blood, taken in a trial of the OX40 agonist ivuxolimab.

CDR3 loop: CASVANRGYTEAFF. CDR3 DNA: TGTGCCAGTGTGGCGAACAGGGGGTACACTGAAGCTTTCTTT. The chain joins TRBV19 to TRBJ1-1, with 8 positions matching TRBD1. Per the germline V gene, CDR1 is LNHDA and CDR2 is SQIVND (reference sequence). The CDR3 covers 14 residues. The V gene end was trimmed by 8 bases and the J gene end by 3 bases; junction bases not matched to a gene: 8.